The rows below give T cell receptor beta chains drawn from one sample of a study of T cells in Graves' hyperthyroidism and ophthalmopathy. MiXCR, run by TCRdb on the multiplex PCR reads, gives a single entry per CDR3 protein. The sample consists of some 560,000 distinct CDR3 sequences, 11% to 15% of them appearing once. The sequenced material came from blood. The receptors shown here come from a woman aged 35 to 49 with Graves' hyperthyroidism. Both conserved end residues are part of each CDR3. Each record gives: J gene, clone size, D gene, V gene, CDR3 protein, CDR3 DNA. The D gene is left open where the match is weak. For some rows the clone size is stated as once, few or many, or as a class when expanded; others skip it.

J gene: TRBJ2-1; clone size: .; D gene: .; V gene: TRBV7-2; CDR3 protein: CASSLDWVPLSYNEQFF; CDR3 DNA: TGTGCCAGCAGCTTAGATTGGGTACCTCTCTCCTACAATGAGCAGTTCTTC
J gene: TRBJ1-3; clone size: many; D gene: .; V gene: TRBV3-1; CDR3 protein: CASSLQGGSGNTIYF; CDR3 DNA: TGTGCCAGCAGCCTTCAGGGAGGATCTGGAAACACCATATATTTT
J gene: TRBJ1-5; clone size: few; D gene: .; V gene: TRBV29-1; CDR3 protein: CSVDGGNNQPQHF; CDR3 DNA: TGCAGCGTTGACGGGGGGAACAATCAGCCCCAGCATTTT
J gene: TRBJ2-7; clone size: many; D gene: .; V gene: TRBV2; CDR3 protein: CASSEEADSYEQYF; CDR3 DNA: TGTGCCAGCAGTGAAGAGGCAGATAGCTACGAGCAGTACTTC
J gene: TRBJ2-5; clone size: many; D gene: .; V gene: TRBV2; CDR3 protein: CASTGSRYQETQYF; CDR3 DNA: TGTGCCAGCACGGGATCGAGGTACCAAGAGACCCAGTACTTC
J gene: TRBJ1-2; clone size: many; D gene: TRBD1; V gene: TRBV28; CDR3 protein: CASSFRGGRYGYTF; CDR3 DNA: TGTGCCAGCAGTTTCAGAGGGGGCCGATATGGCTACACCTTC
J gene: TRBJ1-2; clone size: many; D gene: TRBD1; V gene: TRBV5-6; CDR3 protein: CASSMDRGLPYGYTF; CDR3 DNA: TGTGCCAGCAGCATGGACAGGGGACTACCCTATGGCTACACCTTC
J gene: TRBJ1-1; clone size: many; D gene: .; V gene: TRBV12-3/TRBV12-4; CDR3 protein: CASSAGTRNTEAFF; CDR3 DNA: TGTGCCAGCAGCGCCGGGACCCGGAACACTGAAGCTTTCTTT
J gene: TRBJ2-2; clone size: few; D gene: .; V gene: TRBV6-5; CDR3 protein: CASSYSSLLGHTTGELFF; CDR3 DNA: TGTGCCAGCAGTTACTCGAGTCTTCTAGGCCATACCACCGGGGAGCTGTTTTTT
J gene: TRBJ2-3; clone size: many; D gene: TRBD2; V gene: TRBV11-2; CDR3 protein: CASSPRWVAGGTDTQYF; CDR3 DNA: TGTGCCAGCAGCCCACGTTGGGTAGCGGGAGGAACAGATACGCAGTATTTT
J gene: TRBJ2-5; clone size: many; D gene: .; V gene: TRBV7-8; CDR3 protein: CASSSFGTAQETQYF; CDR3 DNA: TGTGCCAGCAGCTCGTTTGGGACGGCGCAAGAGACCCAGTACTTC
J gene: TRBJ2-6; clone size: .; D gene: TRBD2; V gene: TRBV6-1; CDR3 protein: CASSRGGELLIVAGANVLTF; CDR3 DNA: TGTGCCAGCAGTCGTGGGGGGGAGCTCCTCATCGTAGCTGGGGCCAACGTCCTGACTTTC
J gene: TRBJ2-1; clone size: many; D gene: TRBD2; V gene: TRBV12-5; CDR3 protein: CASGFLAGGPPNNEQFF; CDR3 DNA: TGTGCTAGTGGTTTCCTAGCGGGAGGGCCTCCCAACAATGAGCAGTTCTTC
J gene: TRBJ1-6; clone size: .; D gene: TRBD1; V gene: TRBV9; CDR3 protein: CASSAQTGWNSPLHF; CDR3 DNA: TGTGCCAGCAGCGCCCAGACAGGGTGGAATTCACCCCTCCACTTT
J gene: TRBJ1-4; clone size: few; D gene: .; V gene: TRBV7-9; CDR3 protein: CASREGQGLEKLFF; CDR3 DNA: TGTGCCAGCAGAGAGGGGCAGGGTTTAGAAAAACTGTTTTTT
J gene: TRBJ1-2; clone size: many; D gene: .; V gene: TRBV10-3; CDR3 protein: CAISGQGDYGYTF; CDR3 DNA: TGTGCCATCAGTGGGCAGGGCGACTATGGCTACACCTTC
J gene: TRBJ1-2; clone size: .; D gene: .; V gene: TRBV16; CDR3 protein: CASSQGSAYGYTF; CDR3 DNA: TGTGCCAGCAGCCAGGGGTCAGCTTATGGCTACACCTTC
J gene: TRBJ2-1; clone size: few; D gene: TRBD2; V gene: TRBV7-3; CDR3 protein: CASSLTPSGSGIYNEQFF; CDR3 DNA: TGTGCCAGCAGCTTAACGCCTAGCGGGAGTGGAATTTACAATGAGCAGTTCTTC
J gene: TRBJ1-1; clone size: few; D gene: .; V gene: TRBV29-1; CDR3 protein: CSVEMEGRAFF; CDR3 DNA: TGCAGCGTTGAAATGGAGGGGCGGGCTTTCTTT
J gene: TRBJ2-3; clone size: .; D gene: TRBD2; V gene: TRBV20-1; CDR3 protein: CSARAGTSGGDTQYF; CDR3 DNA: TGCAGTGCTAGAGCTGGGACTAGCGGGGGAGATACGCAGTATTTT
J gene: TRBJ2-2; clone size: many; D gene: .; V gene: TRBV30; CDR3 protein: CAGAGGANTGELFF; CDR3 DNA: TGTGCCGGAGCGGGCGGCGCGAACACCGGGGAGCTGTTTTTT
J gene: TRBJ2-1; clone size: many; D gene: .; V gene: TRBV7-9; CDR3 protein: CASMGGGAPHNEQFF; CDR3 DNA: TGTGCCAGCATGGGTGGGGGGGCTCCCCACAATGAGCAGTTCTTC
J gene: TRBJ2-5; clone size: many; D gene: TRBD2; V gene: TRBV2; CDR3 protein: CAGGLAGGPQYF; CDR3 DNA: TGTGCCGGAGGACTAGCGGGAGGGCCCCAGTACTTC
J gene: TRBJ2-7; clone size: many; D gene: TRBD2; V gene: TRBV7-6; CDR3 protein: CASSLALTSGRYEQYF; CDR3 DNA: TGTGCCAGCAGCTTAGCGTTGACTAGCGGGAGGTACGAGCAGTACTTC
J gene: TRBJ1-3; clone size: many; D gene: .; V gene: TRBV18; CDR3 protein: CASSPDSFSGNTIYF; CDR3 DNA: TGTGCCAGCTCACCGGACAGCTTCTCTGGAAACACCATATATTTT
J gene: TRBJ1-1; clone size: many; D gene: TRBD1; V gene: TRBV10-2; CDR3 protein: CASKRQGGNTEAFF; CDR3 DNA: TGCGCCAGTAAAAGACAGGGGGGCAACACTGAAGCTTTCTTT
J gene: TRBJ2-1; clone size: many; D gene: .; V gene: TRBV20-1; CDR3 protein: CSAAHTGGAYNEQFF; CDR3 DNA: TGCAGTGCTGCCCACACAGGGGGGGCCTACAATGAGCAGTTCTTC
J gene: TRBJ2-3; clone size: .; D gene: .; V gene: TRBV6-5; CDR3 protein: CASSYSLGTPDTQYF; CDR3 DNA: TGTGCCAGCAGTTACTCGCTCGGGACGCCAGATACGCAGTATTTT
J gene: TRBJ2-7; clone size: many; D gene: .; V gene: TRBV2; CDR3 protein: CASSDQARLGEQYF; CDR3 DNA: TGTGCCAGCAGTGATCAGGCCCGGTTGGGCGAGCAGTACTTC
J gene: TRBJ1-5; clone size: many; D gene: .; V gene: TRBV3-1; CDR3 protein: CASSQAGVNQPQHF; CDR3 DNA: TGTGCCAGCAGCCAAGCAGGGGTCAATCAGCCCCAGCATTTT
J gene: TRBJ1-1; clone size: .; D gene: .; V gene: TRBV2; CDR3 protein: CASDPRGARTEAFF; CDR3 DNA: TGTGCCAGCGACCCTAGGGGGGCGAGGACTGAAGCTTTCTTT
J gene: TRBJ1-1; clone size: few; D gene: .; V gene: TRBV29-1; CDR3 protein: CSFTHTQWTEAFF; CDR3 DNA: TGCAGCTTTACCCACACTCAATGGACTGAAGCTTTCTTT
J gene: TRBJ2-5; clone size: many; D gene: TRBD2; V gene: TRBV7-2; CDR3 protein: CASSQTLAGAQETQYF; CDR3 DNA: TGTGCCAGCAGCCAGACCCTAGCGGGGGCACAAGAGACCCAGTACTTC
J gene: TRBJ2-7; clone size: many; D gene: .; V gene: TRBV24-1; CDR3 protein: CATSDLLGGEQYF; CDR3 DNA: TGTGCCACCAGTGATTTGCTAGGCGGGGAGCAGTACTTC
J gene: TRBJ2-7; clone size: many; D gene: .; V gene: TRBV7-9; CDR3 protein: CASSLDSLGFSYEQYF; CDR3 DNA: TGTGCCAGCAGCTTAGACAGCCTGGGGTTCTCCTACGAGCAGTACTTC
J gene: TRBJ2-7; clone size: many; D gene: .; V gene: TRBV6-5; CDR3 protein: CASSYSRQSTYEQYF; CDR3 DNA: TGTGCCAGCAGTTACTCGAGACAGAGCACCTACGAGCAGTACTTC
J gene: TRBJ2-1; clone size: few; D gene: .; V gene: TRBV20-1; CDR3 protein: CSAMRTDSSYNEQFF; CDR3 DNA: TGCAGTGCTATGAGGACCGATAGCTCCTACAATGAGCAGTTCTTC
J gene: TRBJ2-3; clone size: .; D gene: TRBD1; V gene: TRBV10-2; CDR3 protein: CASSDYVGQGAGTDTQYF; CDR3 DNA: TGCGCCAGCAGTGATTATGTGGGACAGGGGGCAGGAACAGATACGCAGTATTTT
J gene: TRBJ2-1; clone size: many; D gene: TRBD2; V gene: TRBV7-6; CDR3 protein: CASSLAGSGSHEQFF; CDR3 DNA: TGTGCCAGCAGCTTAGCTGGTAGCGGGAGTCATGAGCAGTTCTTC
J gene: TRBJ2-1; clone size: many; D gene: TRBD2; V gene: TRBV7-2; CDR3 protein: CASSLGTSVALNEQFF; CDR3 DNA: TGTGCCAGCAGCCTCGGGACTAGCGTAGCCCTGAATGAGCAGTTCTTC
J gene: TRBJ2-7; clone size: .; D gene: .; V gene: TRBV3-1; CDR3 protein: CASSQMSEPGVEQYF; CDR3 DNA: TGTGCCAGCAGCCAAATGTCGGAGCCGGGTGTCGAGCAGTACTTC
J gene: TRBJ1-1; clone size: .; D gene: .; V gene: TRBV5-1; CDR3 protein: CASSPGDTVNTEAFF; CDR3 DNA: TGCGCCAGCAGCCCGGGGGATACTGTGAACACTGAAGCTTTCTTT
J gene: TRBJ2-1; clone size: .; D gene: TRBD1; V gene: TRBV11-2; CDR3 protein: CASSPGPTGGAWNEQFF; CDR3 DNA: TGTGCCAGTAGTCCGGGTCCTACAGGGGGCGCATGGAATGAGCAGTTCTTC
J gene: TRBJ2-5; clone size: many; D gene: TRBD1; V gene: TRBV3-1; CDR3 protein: CASSQGTLGQPIRKETQYF; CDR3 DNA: TGTGCCAGCAGCCAAGGGACCCTGGGACAGCCTATACGGAAAGAGACCCAGTACTTC
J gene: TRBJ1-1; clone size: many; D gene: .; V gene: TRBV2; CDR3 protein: CASSVAENTEAFF; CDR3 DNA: TGTGCCAGCAGTGTGGCGGAGAACACTGAAGCTTTCTTT
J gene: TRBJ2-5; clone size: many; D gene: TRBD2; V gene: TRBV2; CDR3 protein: CASSDYRLAGGGIDETQYF; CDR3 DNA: TGTGCCAGCAGTGATTATCGTCTAGCGGGAGGCGGAATCGATGAGACCCAGTACTTC
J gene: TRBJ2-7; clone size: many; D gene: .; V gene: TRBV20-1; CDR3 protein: CSASMLASSYEQYF; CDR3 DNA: TGCAGTGCTAGTATGCTAGCGAGCTCCTACGAGCAGTACTTC
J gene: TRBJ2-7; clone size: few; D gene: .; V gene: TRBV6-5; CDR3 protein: CASSYEQGGLEQYF; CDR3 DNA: TGTGCCAGCAGTTACGAACAGGGCGGTCTCGAGCAGTACTTC
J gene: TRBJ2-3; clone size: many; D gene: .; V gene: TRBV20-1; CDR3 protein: CSARKSVWVSGADTQYF; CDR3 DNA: TGCAGTGCTAGGAAGTCTGTGTGGGTTAGCGGCGCAGATACGCAGTATTTT
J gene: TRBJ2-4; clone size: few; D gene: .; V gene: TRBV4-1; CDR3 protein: CASSQLSKRTGVDIQYF; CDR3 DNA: TGCGCCAGCAGCCAGCTTTCCAAACGGACCGGAGTTGACATTCAGTACTTC
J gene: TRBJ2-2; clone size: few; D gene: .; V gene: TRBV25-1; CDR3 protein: CASRTGVAGELFF; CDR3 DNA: TGTGCCAGCAGGACGGGGGTGGCCGGGGAGCTGTTTTTT
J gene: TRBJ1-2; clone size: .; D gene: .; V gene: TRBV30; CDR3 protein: CAWSEQSTTYGYTF; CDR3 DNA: TGTGCCTGGAGCGAACAGAGTACCACCTATGGCTACACCTTC
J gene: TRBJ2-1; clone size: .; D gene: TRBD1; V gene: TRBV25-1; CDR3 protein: CASSEYFRDSYNEQFF; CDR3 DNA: TGTGCCAGCAGTGAATATTTCCGGGACAGTTACAATGAGCAGTTCTTC
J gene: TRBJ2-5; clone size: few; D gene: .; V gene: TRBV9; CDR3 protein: CARTPCGQETQYF; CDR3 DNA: TGTGCCAGGACCCCATGCGGACAAGAGACCCAGTACTTC
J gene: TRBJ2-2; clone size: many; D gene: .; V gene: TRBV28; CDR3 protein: CASSPGGQSNTGELFF; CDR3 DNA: TGTGCCAGCAGTCCGGGGGGACAGTCGAACACCGGGGAGCTGTTTTTT
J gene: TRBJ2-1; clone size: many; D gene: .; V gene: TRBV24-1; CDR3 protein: CATSDQGRSYNEQFF; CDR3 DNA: TGTGCCACCAGTGATCAGGGCCGCTCCTACAATGAGCAGTTCTTC
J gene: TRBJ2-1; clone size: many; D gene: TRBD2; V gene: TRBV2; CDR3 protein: CASKGLAGNSNEQFF; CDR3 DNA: TGTGCCAGCAAGGGACTAGCGGGCAACTCCAATGAGCAGTTCTTC
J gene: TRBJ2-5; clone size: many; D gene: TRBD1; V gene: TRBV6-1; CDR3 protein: CASSETRTGKETQYF; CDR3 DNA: TGTGCCAGCAGTGAAACCCGGACAGGAAAAGAGACCCAGTACTTC